This T cell receptor (beta chain) was found in a study of molecular identifiers for immune sequencing clone quantification. The bulk TCR libraries were made with methods described before and with listed TCR primers. Each CDR3 protein is one row after TCRdb ran MiXCR on the PCR reads. The sample carries roughly 320,000 distinct CDR3 sequences, roughly 24% recorded once. The CDR3 is 18 residues long. Germline V gives CDR1 SGHTA, CDR2 FQGTGA. Germline trimming cut 1 base from V and 0 bases from J; bases unmatched to any gene: 9. This clonotype was detected a few times. What it binds is unknown. Study results and caveats: Clone sizes could be underestimated for highly expanded clones when identical TCR molecules share a barcode.

Libraries of naive CD8 T cells were made from approximately 20,000 to 1,000,000 sorted cells. They used 10%, 30% or 50% RNA. Sorting captured naive CD8 T cells as CD8+CD4-CCR7+CD45RA+. Sequencing input: naive CD8+ T cells from blood, with Jurkat cell RNA spiked in. Sample subset: FACS-sorted CD8+CD4-CCR7+CD45RA+ naive T cells. The V and J genes are TRBV7-3 and TRBJ2-3; TRBD2 matches at 8 bases. The sequence was collected from a human donor in good health. Some libraries in this study had Jurkat cell RNA spiked in. CDR3 amino acids: CASSLNRVSGASTDTQYF. The CDR3 nucleotides are TGTGCCAGCAGCTTAAACCGAGTTAGCGGGGCTAGCACAGATACGCAGTATTTT.